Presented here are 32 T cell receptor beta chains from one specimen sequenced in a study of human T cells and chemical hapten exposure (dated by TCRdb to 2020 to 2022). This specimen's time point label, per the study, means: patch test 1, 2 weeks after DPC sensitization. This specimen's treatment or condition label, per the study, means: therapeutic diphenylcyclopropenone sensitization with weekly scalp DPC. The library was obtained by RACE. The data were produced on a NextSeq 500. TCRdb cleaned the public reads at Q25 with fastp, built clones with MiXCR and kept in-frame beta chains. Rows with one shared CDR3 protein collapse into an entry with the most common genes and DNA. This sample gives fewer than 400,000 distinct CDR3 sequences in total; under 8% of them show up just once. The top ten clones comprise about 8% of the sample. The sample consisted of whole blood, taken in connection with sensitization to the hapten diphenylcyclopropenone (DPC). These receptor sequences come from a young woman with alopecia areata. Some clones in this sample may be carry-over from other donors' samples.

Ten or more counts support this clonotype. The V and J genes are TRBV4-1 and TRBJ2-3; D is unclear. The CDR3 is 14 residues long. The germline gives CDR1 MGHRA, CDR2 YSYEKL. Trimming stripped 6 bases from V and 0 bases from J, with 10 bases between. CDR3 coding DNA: TGCGCCAGCAGATTCTCGGACAGCACAGATACGCAGTATTTT. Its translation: CASRFSDSTDTQYF.

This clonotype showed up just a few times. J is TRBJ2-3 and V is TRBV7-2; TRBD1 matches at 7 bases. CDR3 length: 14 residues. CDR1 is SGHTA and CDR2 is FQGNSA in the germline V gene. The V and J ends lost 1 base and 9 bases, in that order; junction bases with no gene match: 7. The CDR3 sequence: CASSLEGAVLTQYF. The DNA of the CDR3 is TGTGCCAGCAGCTTAGAGGGGGCAGTGTTGACGCAGTATTTT. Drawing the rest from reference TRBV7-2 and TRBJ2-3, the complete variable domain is GAGVSQSPSNKVTEKGKDVELRCDPISGHTALYWYRQSLGQGLEFLIYFQGNSAPDKSGLPSDRFSAERTGGSVSTLTIQRTQQEDSAVYLCASSLEGAVLTQYFGPGTRLTVL.

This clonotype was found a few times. The CDR3: CASSLGGTRADTQYF. CDR3 DNA sequence: TGTGCCAGCAGCTTGGGGGGGACTAGGGCAGATACGCAGTATTTT. The chain joins TRBV5-4 to TRBJ2-3; 8 nucleotides line up with TRBD2. Germline lookup yields CDR1 SGHNT and CDR2 YYREEE (reference sequence). The CDR3 has 15 amino acids. The V and J ends lost 0 bases and 4 bases, in that order; junction bases with no gene match: 4.

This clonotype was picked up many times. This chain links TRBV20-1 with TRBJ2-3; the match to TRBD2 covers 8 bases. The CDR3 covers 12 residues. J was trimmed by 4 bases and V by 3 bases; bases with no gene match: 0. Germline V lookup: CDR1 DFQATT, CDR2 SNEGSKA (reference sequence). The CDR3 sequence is CSASGGADTQYF. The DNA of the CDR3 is TGCAGTGCTAGCGGGGGGGCAGATACGCAGTATTTT.

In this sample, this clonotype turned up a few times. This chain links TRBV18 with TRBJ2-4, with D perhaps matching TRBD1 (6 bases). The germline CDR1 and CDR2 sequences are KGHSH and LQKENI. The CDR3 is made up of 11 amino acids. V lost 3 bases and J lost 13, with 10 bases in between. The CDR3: CASSPRDKQYF. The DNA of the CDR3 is TGTGCCAGCTCACCCCGGGACAAGCAGTACTTC. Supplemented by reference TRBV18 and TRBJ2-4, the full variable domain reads NAGVMQNPRHLVRRRGQEARLRCSPMKGHSHVYWYRQLPEEGLKFMVYLQKENIIDESGMPKERFSAEFPKEGPSILRIQQVVRGDSAAYFCASSPRDKQYFGAGTRLSVL.

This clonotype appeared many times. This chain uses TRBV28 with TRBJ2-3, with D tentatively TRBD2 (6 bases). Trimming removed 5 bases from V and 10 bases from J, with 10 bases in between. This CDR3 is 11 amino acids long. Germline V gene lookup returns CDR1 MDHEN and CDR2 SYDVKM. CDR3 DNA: TGTGCCAGCAGTCTGACTAGTGCGCAGTATTTT. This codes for CASSLTSAQYF.

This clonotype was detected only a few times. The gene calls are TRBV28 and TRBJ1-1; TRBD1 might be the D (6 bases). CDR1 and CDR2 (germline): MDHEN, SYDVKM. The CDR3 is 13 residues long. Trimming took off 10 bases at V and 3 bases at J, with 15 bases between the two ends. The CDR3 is CAIRGRTDTEAFF. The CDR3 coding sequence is TGTGCCATCCGGGGGCGCACGGACACTGAAGCTTTCTTT. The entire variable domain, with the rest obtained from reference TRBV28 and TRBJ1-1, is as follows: DVKVTQSSRYLVKRTGEKVFLECVQDMDHENMFWYRQDPGLGLRLIYFSYDVKMKEKGDIPEGYSVSREKKERFSLILESASTNQTSMYLCAIRGRTDTEAFFGQGTRLTVV.

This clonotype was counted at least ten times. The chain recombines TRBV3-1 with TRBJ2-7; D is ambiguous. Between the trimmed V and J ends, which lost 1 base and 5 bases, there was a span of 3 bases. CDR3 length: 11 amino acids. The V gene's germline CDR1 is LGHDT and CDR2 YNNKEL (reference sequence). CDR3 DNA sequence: TGTGCCAGCAGCCAAGGCAACGAGCAGTACTTC. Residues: CASSQGNEQYF.

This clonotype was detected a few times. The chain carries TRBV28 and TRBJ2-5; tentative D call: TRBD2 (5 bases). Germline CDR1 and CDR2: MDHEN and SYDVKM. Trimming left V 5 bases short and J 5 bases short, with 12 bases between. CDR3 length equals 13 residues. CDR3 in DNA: TGTGCCAGCAGTAGTCGGGGTAGGGAGACCCAGTACTTC. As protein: CASSSRGRETQYF.

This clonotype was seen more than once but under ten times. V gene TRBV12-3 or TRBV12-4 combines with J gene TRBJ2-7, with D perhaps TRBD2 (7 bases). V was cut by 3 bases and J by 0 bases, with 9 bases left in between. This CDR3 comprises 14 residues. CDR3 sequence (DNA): TGTGCCAGCAGTTTTGCGGGGGCCTCCTACGAGCAGTACTTC. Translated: CASSFAGASYEQYF.

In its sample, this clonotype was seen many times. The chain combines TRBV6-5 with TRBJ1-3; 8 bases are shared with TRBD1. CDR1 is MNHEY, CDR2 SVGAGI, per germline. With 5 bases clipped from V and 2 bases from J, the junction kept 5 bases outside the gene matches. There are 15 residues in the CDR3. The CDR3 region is CASSRLGQAGNTIYF. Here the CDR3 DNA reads TGTGCCAGCAGTCGCTTGGGACAGGCTGGAAACACCATATATTTT.

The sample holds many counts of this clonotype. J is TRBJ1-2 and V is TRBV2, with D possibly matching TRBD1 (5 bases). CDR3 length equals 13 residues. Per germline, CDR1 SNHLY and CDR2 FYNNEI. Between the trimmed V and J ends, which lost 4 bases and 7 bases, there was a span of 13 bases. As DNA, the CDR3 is TGTGCCAGCAGTGCGGATTCGAGGGGTGGCTACACCTTC. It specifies CASSADSRGGYTF.

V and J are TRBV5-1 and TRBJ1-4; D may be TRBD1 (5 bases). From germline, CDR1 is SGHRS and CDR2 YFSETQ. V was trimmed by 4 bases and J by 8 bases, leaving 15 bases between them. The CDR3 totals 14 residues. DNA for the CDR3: TGCGCCAGCAGCATTCAGGGCCGTAAGGAAAAACTGTTTTTT. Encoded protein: CASSIQGRKEKLFF.

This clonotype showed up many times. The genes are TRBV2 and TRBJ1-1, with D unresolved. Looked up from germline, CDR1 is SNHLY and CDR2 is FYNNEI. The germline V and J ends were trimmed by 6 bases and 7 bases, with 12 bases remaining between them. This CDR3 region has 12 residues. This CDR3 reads CASRGEPYEAFF. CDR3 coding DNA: TGTGCCAGCAGAGGAGAACCTTATGAAGCTTTCTTT.

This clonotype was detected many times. The CDR3 is CAIRESLGGNEQFF. DNA of the CDR3: TGTGCCATCAGAGAGAGTTTAGGCGGGAATGAGCAGTTCTTC. V usage is TRBV10-3 and J usage is TRBJ2-1, with D possibly matching TRBD2 (5 bases). V lost 6 bases, J lost 7 bases, and 16 bases lay in between. CDR1 is ENHRY, CDR2 SYGVKD, per germline. The CDR3 has 14 amino acids.

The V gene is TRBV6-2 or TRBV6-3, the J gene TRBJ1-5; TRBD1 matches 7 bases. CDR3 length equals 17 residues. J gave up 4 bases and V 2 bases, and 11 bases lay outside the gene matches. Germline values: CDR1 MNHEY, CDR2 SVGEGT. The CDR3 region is CASSYPLTGVKNQPQHF. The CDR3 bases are TGTGCCAGCAGTTACCCTCTCACAGGGGTTAAGAATCAGCCCCAGCATTTT.

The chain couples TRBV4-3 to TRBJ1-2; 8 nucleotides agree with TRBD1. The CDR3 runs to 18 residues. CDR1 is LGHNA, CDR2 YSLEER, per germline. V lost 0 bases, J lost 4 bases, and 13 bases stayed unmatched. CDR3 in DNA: TGCGCCAGCAGCCAAGATATGGCAGGGGGCGCAAATCGCTATGGCTACACCTTC. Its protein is CASSQDMAGGANRYGYTF.

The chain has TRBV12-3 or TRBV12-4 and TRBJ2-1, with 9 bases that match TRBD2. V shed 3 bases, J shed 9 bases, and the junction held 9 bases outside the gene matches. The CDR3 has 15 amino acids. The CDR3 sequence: CASSLRASGVSEQFF. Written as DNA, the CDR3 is TGTGCCAGCAGTTTGAGGGCTAGCGGGGTTTCTGAGCAGTTCTTC.

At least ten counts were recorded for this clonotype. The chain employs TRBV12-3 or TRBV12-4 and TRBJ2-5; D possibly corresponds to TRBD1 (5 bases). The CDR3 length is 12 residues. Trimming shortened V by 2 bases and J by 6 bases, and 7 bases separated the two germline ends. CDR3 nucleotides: TGTGCCAGCAGTTTACAGGGAAAGACCCAGTACTTC. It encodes CASSLQGKTQYF.

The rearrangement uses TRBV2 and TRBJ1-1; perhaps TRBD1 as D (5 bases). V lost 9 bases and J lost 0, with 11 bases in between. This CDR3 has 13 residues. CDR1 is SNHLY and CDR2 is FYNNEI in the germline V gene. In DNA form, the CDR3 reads TGTGCCAGGCAGACAGCAATGAACACTGAAGCTTTCTTT. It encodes CARQTAMNTEAFF.

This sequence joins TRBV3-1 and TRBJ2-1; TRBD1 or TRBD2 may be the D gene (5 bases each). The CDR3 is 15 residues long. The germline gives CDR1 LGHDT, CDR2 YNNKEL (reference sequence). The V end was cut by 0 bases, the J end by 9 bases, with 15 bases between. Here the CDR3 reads CASSQESGRSSEQFF. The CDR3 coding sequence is TGTGCCAGCAGCCAAGAATCAGGGAGATCAAGTGAGCAGTTCTTC.

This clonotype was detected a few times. CDR3 DNA sequence: TGTGCCAGCACCCGGGGAGAGAATTCACCCCTCCACTTT. This gives the protein CASTRGENSPLHF. This chain connects TRBV6-6 to TRBJ1-6; D is unclear. This CDR3 contains 13 residues. V gave up 7 bases and J gave up 7 bases, with 11 bases separating them. CDR1 is MNHNY and CDR2 is SVGAGI in the germline V gene (reference sequence).

The CDR3 region has the DNA TGTGCCAGCAGCTTCGGGCAGGGTGTCCACAATGAGCAGTTCTTC. This codes for CASSFGQGVHNEQFF. The chain has TRBV7-3 and TRBJ2-1; possibly TRBD1 for D (5 bases). V was cut by 3 bases and J by 5 bases, with 14 bases left in between. The CDR3 is 15 amino acids. From germline, CDR1 is SGHTA and CDR2 FQGTGA.

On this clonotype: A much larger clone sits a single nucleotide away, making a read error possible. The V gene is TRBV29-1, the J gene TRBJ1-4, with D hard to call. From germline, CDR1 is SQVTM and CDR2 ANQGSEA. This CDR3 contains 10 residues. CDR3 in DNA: TGCGGCGTTGGGGATGAAAAACTGTTTTTT. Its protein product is CGVGDEKLFF.

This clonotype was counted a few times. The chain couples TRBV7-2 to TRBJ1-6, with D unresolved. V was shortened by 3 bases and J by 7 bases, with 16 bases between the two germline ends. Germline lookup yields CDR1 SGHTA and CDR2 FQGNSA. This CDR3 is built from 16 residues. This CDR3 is CASSFRVGIGNSPLHF. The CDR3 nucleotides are TGTGCCAGCAGCTTTAGAGTTGGGATTGGGAATTCACCCCTCCACTTT.

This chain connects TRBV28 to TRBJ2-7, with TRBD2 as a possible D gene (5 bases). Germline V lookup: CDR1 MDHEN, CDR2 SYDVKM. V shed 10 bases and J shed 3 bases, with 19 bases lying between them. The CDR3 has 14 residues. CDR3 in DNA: TGTGCCACCCACCCCGCCCTGGGGAGCTACGAGCAGTACTTC. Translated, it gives CATHPALGSYEQYF.

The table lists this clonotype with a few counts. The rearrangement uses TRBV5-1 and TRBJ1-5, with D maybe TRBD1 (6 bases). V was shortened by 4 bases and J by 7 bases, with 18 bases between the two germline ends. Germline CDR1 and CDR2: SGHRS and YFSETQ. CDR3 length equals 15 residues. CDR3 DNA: TGCGCCAGCAGCCCTGGAGGGGGATTGAACCAGCCCCAGCATTTT. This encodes CASSPGGGLNQPQHF.

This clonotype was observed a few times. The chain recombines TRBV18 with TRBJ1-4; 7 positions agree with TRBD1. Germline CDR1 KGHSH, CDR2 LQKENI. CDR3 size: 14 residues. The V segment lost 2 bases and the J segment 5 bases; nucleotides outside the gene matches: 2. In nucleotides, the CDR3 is TGTGCCAGCTCACCAGGGACAGAAAATGAAAAACTGTTTTTT. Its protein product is CASSPGTENEKLFF.

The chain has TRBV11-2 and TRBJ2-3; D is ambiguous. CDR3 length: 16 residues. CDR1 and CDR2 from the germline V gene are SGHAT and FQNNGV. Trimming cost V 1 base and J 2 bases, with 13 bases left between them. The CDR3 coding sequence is TGTGCCAGCAGCTTAGGGCTTTGGCCACTCACAGATACGCAGTATTTT. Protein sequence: CASSLGLWPLTDTQYF.

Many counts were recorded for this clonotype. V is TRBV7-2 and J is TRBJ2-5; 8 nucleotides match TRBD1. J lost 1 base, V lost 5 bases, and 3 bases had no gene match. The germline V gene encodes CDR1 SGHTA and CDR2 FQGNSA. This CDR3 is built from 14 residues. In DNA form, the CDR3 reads TGTGCCAGCAGCCTGGACAGGGTCCAAGAGACCCAGTACTTC. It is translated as CASSLDRVQETQYF.

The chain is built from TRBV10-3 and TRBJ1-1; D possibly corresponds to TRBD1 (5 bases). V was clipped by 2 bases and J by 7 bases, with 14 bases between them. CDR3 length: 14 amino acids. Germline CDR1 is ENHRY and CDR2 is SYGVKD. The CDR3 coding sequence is TGTGCCATCAGTGAGCGGCAGGGAACGGTTGAAGCTTTCTTT. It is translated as CAISERQGTVEAFF.

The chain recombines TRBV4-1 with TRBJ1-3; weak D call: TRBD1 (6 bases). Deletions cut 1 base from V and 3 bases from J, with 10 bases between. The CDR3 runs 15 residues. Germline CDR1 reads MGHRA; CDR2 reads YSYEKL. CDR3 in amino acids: CASSQVGTFGNTIYF. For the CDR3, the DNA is TGCGCCAGCAGCCAAGTGGGGACATTTGGAAACACCATATATTTT.